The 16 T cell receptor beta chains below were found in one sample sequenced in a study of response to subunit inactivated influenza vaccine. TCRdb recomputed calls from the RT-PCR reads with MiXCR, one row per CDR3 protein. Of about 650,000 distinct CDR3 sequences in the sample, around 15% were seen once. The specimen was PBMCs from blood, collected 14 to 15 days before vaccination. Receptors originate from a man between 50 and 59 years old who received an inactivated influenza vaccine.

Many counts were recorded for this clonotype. Here the CDR3 reads CASSSDRGSSYTF. The CDR3 coding sequence is TGTGCCAGCAGTTCGGACAGGGGGAGTAGCTACACCTTC. The J gene is TRBJ1-2, the V gene TRBV6-5, with 10 bases lining up with TRBD1. J was trimmed by 9 bases and V by 4 bases; bases with no gene match: 5. CDR3 size: 13 residues. In germline, CDR1 is MNHEY, CDR2 SVGAGI.

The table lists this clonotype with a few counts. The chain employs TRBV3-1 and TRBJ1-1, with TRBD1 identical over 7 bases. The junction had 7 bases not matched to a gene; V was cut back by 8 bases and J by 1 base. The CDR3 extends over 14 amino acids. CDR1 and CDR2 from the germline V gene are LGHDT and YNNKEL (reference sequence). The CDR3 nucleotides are TGTGCCAGCCGCAACAGGGGCTGGAACACTGAAGCTTTCTTT. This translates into CASRNRGWNTEAFF.

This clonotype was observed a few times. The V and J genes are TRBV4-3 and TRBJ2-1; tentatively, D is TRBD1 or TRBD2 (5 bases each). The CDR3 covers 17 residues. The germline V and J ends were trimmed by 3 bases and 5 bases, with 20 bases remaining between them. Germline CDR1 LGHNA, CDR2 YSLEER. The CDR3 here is CASSQTLGGWGNNEQFF. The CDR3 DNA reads TGCGCCAGCAGCCAGACCCTGGGCGGGTGGGGCAACAATGAGCAGTTCTTC.

For the CDR3, the DNA is TGTGCCAGCAGCCCACCACGACGGCAAAACATTCAGTACTTC. This sequence encodes CASSPPRRQNIQYF. The rearrangement links TRBV3-1 to TRBJ2-4; D is unclear. Looked up from germline, CDR1 is LGHDT and CDR2 is YNNKEL (reference sequence). The CDR3 extends over 14 amino acids. V was trimmed by 4 bases and J by 5 bases, leaving 12 bases between them.

The CDR3 bases are TGCAGTGCTAGTGGGACACCCGAAGAGACCCAGTACTTC. Encoded protein: CSASGTPEETQYF. The V call is TRBV20-1, the J call TRBJ2-5; maybe TRBD1 (6 bases). Germline V gene sequence: CDR1 DFQATT, CDR2 SNEGSKA (reference sequence). Trimming stripped 3 bases from V and 3 bases from J, with 11 bases between. The CDR3 runs to 13 residues.

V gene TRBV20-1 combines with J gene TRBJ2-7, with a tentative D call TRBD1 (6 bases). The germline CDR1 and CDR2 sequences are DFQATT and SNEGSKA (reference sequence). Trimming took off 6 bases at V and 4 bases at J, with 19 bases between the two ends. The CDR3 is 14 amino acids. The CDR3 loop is CSALNRASFYEQYF. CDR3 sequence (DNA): TGCAGTGCACTTAACAGGGCTTCTTTTTACGAGCAGTACTTC.

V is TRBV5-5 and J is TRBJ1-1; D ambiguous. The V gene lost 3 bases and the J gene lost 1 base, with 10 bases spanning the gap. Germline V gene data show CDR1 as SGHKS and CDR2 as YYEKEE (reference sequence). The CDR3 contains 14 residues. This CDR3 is CASSSWEGNTEAFF. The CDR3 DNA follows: TGTGCCAGCAGCTCGTGGGAGGGGAACACTGAAGCTTTCTTT.

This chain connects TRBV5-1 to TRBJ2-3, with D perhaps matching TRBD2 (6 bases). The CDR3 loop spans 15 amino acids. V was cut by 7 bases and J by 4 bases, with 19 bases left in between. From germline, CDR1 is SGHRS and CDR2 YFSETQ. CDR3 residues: CASGSGASAPDTQYF. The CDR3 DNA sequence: TGCGCCAGCGGATCCGGGGCTAGCGCCCCAGATACGCAGTATTTT.

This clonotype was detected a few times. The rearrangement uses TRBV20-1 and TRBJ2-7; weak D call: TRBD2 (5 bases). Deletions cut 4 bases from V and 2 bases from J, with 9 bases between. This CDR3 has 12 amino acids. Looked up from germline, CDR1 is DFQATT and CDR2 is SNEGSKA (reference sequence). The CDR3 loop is CSATGVAYEQYF. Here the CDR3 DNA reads TGCAGTGCTACCGGGGTCGCCTACGAGCAGTACTTC.

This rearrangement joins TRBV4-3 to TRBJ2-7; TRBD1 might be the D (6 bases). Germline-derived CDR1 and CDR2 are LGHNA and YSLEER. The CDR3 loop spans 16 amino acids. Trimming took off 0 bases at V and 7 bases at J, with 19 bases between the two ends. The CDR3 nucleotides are TGCGCCAGCAGCCAAGATACTTGGCAGGGGATAGGAGAGCAGTACTTC. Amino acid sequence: CASSQDTWQGIGEQYF.

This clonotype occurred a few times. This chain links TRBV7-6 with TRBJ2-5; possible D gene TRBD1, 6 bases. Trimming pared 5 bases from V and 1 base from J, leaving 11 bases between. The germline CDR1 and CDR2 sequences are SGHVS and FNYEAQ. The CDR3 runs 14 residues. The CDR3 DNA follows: TGTGCCAGCAGCAAAGACAGGACCCAAGAGACCCAGTACTTC. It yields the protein CASSKDRTQETQYF.

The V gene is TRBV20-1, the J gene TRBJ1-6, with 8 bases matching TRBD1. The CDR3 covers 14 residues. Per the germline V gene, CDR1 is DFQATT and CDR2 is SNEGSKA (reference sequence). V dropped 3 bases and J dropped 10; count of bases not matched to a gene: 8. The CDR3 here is CSARTRGRRSPLHF. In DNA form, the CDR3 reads TGCAGTGCTAGGACCAGGGGGCGTCGGTCACCCCTCCACTTT.

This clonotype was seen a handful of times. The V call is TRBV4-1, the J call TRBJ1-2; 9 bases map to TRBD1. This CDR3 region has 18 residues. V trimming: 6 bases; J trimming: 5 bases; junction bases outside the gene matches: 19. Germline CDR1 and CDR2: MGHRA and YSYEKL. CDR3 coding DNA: TGCGCCAGCAGTCGCTTTAGAGACAGAAGGACAGGGGAATATGGCTACACCTTC. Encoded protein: CASSRFRDRRTGEYGYTF.

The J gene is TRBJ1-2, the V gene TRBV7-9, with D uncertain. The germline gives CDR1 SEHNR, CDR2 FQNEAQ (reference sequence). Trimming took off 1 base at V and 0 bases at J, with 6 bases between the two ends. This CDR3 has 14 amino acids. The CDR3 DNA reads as TGTGCCAGCAGCTTAGTTGAGACTAACTATGGCTACACCTTC. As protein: CASSLVETNYGYTF.

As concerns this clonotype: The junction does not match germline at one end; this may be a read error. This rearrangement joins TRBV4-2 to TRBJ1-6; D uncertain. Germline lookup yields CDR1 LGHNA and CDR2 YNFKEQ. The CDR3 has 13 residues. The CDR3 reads CASNQKGDSPLHF. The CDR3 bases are TGTGCCAGCAACCAAAAGGGTGATTCACCCCTCCACTTT.

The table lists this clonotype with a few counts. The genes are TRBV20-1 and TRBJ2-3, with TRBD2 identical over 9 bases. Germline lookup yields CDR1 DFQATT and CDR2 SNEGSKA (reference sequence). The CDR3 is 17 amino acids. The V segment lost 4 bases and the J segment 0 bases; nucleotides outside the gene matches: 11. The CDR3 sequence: CSAIFSGRKGSTDTQYF. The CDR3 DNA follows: TGCAGTGCTATTTTTAGCGGGAGAAAGGGGAGCACAGATACGCAGTATTTT.